These 23 T cell receptor beta chains originate from one sample sequenced in a study of regulatory T cells in long-lasting Graves disease. The time point denotes: newly diagnosed GD, antithyroid drugs for less than 3 months. Generation of the TCR library employed RNA extracted from PBMCs. Libraries of TCR beta came from iRepertoire HTBI primers plus Arm-PCR of CDR3 regions. TCRdb called the multiplex PCR reads again in MiXCR, with one record for every CDR3 protein. This repertoire shows approximately 560,000 distinct CDR3 sequences, 15% to 20% found once; its top ten account for more than 10%. This sample also appeared in a second study, on T cells in Graves' hyperthyroidism and ophthalmopathy.

This sample comprised peripheral blood mononuclear cells (PBMCs), obtained at new diagnosis, from a patient treated with antithyroid drugs. The receptors originated from a man between 18 and 29 years old with Graves disease.

This clonotype was seen once. The chain recombines TRBV19 with TRBJ1-3; a weak D match, TRBD1 (5 bases). The V and J ends lost 3 bases and 0 bases respectively, with 18 bases between them. Germline V lookup: CDR1 LNHDA, CDR2 SQIVND (reference sequence). The CDR3 covers 18 residues. The CDR3 loop is CASSMRRGQKSSGNTIYF. CDR3 bases: TGTGCCAGTAGTATGCGGAGGGGCCAGAAGAGCTCTGGAAACACCATATATTTT.

This clonotype was counted between two and nine times. The gene calls are TRBV6-1 and TRBJ2-1; TRBD1 matches at 9 bases. This CDR3 contains 15 residues. Looked up from germline, CDR1 is MNHNS and CDR2 is SASEGT. J was trimmed by 6 bases and V by 5 bases; bases with no gene match: 8. CDR3 amino acids: CASSPRTGVGNEQFF. CDR3 sequence (DNA): TGTGCCAGCAGTCCGCGGACAGGGGTTGGCAATGAGCAGTTCTTC.

This clonotype was counted only a few times. The J gene is TRBJ1-5, the V gene TRBV6-1; 8 bases fit TRBD1. J lost 2 bases, V lost 5 bases, and 8 bases had no gene match. Looked up from germline, CDR1 is MNHNS and CDR2 is SASEGT. The length of the CDR3 is 16 residues. CDR3 in amino acids: CASSPDRGRGNQPQHF. DNA for the CDR3: TGTGCCAGCAGTCCAGACAGGGGAAGGGGCAATCAGCCCCAGCATTTT.

In this sample, this clonotype turned up many times. The V and J genes are TRBV4-1 and TRBJ1-1; 8 bases fit TRBD1. The CDR3 consists of 17 residues. Per the germline V gene, CDR1 is MGHRA and CDR2 is YSYEKL. Trimming at V came to 2 bases and at J to 0 bases, leaving 8 bases not matched to a gene. The CDR3 spells CASSQRDRWIMNTEAFF. DNA of the CDR3: TGCGCCAGCAGCCAACGGGACAGGTGGATCATGAACACTGAAGCTTTCTTT.

V usage is TRBV5-6 and J usage is TRBJ2-5; D gene uncertain. CDR1 and CDR2 (germline): SGHDT, YYEEEE. V was clipped by 4 bases and J by 2 bases, with 6 bases between them. This CDR3 comprises 12 residues. CDR3 coding DNA: TGTGCCAGCAGCACCGTGCAAGAGACCCAGTACTTC. It codes for CASSTVQETQYF.

The V and J genes are TRBV7-2 and TRBJ1-5; D is undetermined. Trimming removed 4 bases from V and 7 bases from J, with 8 bases in between. Germline CDR1 is SGHTA and CDR2 is FQGNSA. CDR3 size: 12 residues. CDR3 region: CASSSREQPQHF. The CDR3 DNA reads as TGTGCCAGCAGCTCCCGAGAACAGCCCCAGCATTTT.

This clonotype has a handful of counts. Possible read error: a much larger clone is one base away. The J gene is TRBJ2-4, the V gene TRBV28; no reliable D call. This CDR3 spans 15 amino acids. Deletions cut 5 bases from V and 13 bases from J, with 24 bases between. Per germline, CDR1 MDHEN and CDR2 SYDVKM. The CDR3, as DNA: TGTGCCAGCAGTCCCGTGGCGATCACCTGGAATGAGCAGTACTTC. It encodes CASSPVAITWNEQYF.

This clonotype was recorded at least ten times. The rearrangement links TRBV27 to TRBJ2-1; no clear D gene. CDR1 is MNHEY, CDR2 SMNVEV, per germline (reference sequence). V lost 6 bases and J 5 bases, leaving 20 bases between the germline ends. This CDR3 contains 16 residues. The CDR3 nucleotides are TGTGCCAGCAGCAAGATTTGGGTACCTTCTAACAATGAGCAGTTCTTC. This translates into CASSKIWVPSNNEQFF.

This sequence joins TRBV20-1 and TRBJ1-1; 8 positions match TRBD1. Trimming at V came to 6 bases and at J to 6 bases, leaving 9 bases not matched to a gene. Germline CDR1 and CDR2: DFQATT and SNEGSKA (reference sequence). The CDR3 totals 13 residues. The CDR3 sequence is CSALQGARAEAFF. The CDR3 nucleotides read TGCAGTGCACTTCAGGGGGCGCGTGCTGAAGCTTTCTTT.

This clonotype was counted only a few times. A single base separates this from a much larger clone, so it may be a read error. The V call is TRBV11-2, the J call TRBJ2-1, with 9 bases identical to TRBD1. Germline-derived CDR1 and CDR2 are SGHAT and FQNNGV. V trimming: 8 bases; J trimming: 9 bases; junction bases outside the gene matches: 17. This CDR3 has 16 residues. CDR3 region: CASADRGRNGAGEQFF. The CDR3 DNA reads as TGTGCCAGCGCGGACAGGGGCCGCAACGGCGCGGGTGAGCAGTTCTTC.

In its sample, this clonotype was seen once. This chain joins TRBV2 and TRBJ1-4, with no clear D. Deletions cut 11 bases from V and 4 bases from J, with 14 bases between. CDR3 length: 13 amino acids. In germline, CDR1 is SNHLY, CDR2 FYNNEI. As DNA, the CDR3 is TGTGCCGGCACCGTCATTCTTAATGAAAAACTGTTTTTT. Translation gives CAGTVILNEKLFF. Full variable domain (outside the CDR3, taken from reference TRBV2 and TRBJ1-4): EPEVTQTPSHQVTQMGQEVILRCVPISNHLYFYWYRQILGQKVEFLVSFYNNEISEKSEIFDDQFSVERPDGSNFTLKIRSTKLEDSAMYFCAGTVILNEKLFFGSGTQLSVL.

This clonotype was seen many times. V and J are TRBV7-2 and TRBJ2-5; 8 bases match TRBD2. The CDR3 has 19 residues. J was trimmed by 4 bases and V by 3 bases; bases with no gene match: 19. Looked up from germline, CDR1 is SGHTA and CDR2 is FQGNSA. The CDR3 loop reads CASSFGRMGTSGGGETQYF. As DNA, the CDR3 is TGTGCCAGCAGCTTCGGGAGAATGGGTACTAGCGGAGGGGGAGAGACCCAGTACTTC.

The chain is built from TRBV6-2 or TRBV6-3 and TRBJ1-1; D is possibly TRBD1 (5 bases). The V gene lost 6 bases and the J gene lost 1 base, with 9 bases spanning the gap. The CDR3 runs 13 residues. Germline values: CDR1 MNHEY, CDR2 SVGEGT. CDR3 coding DNA: TGTGCCAGCAGCGGGGGACGGAACACTGAAGCTTTCTTT. It is translated as CASSGGRNTEAFF.

This chain connects TRBV5-1 to TRBJ2-5; the D gene is possibly TRBD2 (6 bases). CDR1 SGHRS and CDR2 YFSETQ come from the germline V gene. This CDR3 spans 14 amino acids. Deletions cut 0 bases from V and 11 bases from J, with 17 bases between. CDR3 nucleotide sequence: TGCGCCAGCAGCTTGGAGAGTCAGGGAGGTGAGCAGTACTTC. This encodes CASSLESQGGEQYF.

This clonotype showed up many times. The chain links TRBV30 to TRBJ2-1; tentatively, D is TRBD1 or TRBD2 (5 bases each). Trimming left V 0 bases short and J 9 bases short, with 6 bases between. CDR3 size: 11 residues. Germline CDR1 reads GTSNPN; CDR2 reads SVGIG (reference sequence). This CDR3 is CAWSVGGEQFF. CDR3 DNA: TGTGCCTGGAGTGTTGGGGGTGAGCAGTTCTTC.

This clonotype was observed many times. V usage is TRBV28 and J usage is TRBJ1-1; a weak D match, TRBD1 (5 bases). The germline CDR1 and CDR2 sequences are MDHEN and SYDVKM. The CDR3 has 12 residues. V was cut by 5 bases and J by 5 bases, with 9 bases left in between. The CDR3 region is CASSLKGTEAFF. In nucleotides, the CDR3 is TGTGCCAGCAGTCTTAAGGGGACTGAAGCTTTCTTT. The entire variable domain, with the rest obtained from reference TRBV28 and TRBJ1-1, is as follows: DVKVTQSSRYLVKRTGEKVFLECVQDMDHENMFWYRQDPGLGLRLIYFSYDVKMKEKGDIPEGYSVSREKKERFSLILESASTNQTSMYLCASSLKGTEAFFGQGTRLTVV.

This clonotype was detected many times. The rearrangement links TRBV20-1 to TRBJ1-1; D possibly corresponds to TRBD1 (5 bases). V was shortened by 6 bases and J by 0 bases, with 8 bases between the two germline ends. Germline V gives CDR1 DFQATT, CDR2 SNEGSKA (reference sequence). The CDR3 totals 12 residues. The CDR3 protein is CSAQTVNTEAFF. CDR3 nucleotide sequence: TGCAGTGCACAGACAGTGAACACTGAAGCTTTCTTT.

A few counts support this clonotype. The rearrangement links TRBV5-1 to TRBJ1-1, with D possibly matching TRBD1 (6 bases). V lost 3 bases to trimming and J lost 3 bases, with 18 bases between them. The CDR3 spans 16 residues. Germline CDR1 reads SGHRS; CDR2 reads YFSETQ. The CDR3 loop is CASSSSPTGGYTEAFF. CDR3 DNA: TGCGCCAGCAGCTCTTCCCCGACAGGTGGGTACACTGAAGCTTTCTTT.

The table lists this clonotype with many counts. J is TRBJ2-1 and V is TRBV6-1; 7 bases fit TRBD1. Trimming removed 4 bases from V and 2 bases from J; junction bases left unmatched: 2. Germline V gene lookup returns CDR1 MNHNS and CDR2 SASEGT. The length of the CDR3 is 14 residues. The CDR3 DNA reads TGTGCCAGCAGTGGGACAGGAACCTACAATGAGCAGTTCTTC. Amino acids: CASSGTGTYNEQFF.

This clonotype was seen repeatedly, ten times or more. The chain couples TRBV7-3 to TRBJ2-2; 9 nucleotides align to TRBD2. From germline, CDR1 is SGHTA and CDR2 FQGTGA. This CDR3 comprises 17 residues. The J segment lost 6 bases and the V segment lost 0 bases, leaving 8 bases of the junction unmatched. Written as DNA, the CDR3 is TGTGCCAGCAGCTTAACCCCAGCGGGAGGTTCCCCCGGGGAGCTGTTTTTT. It specifies CASSLTPAGGSPGELFF.

This clonotype was seen repeatedly, ten times or more. This rearrangement joins TRBV6-5 to TRBJ2-7; 7 nucleotides match TRBD2. The CDR3 length is 15 residues. Germline CDR1 MNHEY, CDR2 SVGAGI. The V gene end was trimmed by 0 bases and the J gene end by 0 bases; junction bases not matched to a gene: 2. The CDR3 spells CASSYSGGSSYEQYF. CDR3 nucleotides: TGTGCCAGCAGTTACTCGGGCGGGAGCTCCTACGAGCAGTACTTC.

A few counts support this clonotype. The gene calls are TRBV4-1 and TRBJ2-7; 8 nucleotides agree with TRBD2. The J segment lost 3 bases and the V segment lost 1 base, leaving 5 bases of the junction unmatched. CDR3 length equals 15 residues. Germline CDR1 MGHRA, CDR2 YSYEKL. CDR3 sequence reads: CASSQVHAGGYEQYF. The CDR3 DNA reads TGCGCCAGCAGCCAAGTGCATGCGGGAGGCTACGAGCAGTACTTC.

This clonotype was recorded once. A single base separates this from a much larger clone, so it may be a read error. The chain links TRBV30 to TRBJ2-3, with 7 bases lining up with TRBD2. Unmatched junction bases numbered 17, after V lost 3 bases and J lost 8 bases. This CDR3 contains 16 residues. CDR1 is GTSNPN, CDR2 SVGIG, per germline (reference sequence). The chain's CDR3 is CAWSPGPHKSGGTQYF. CDR3 coding DNA: TGTGCCTGGAGCCCCGGCCCCCACAAGTCGGGGGGTACGCAGTATTTT.